These T cell receptor beta chains were read from a single sample in a study of cytomegalovirus exposure and HLA in healthy donors. TCRdb's copy holds only in-frame clones and misses some; the assay was immunoSEQ multiplex PCR. Found here are about 74,000 clones, 94% of them singletons; the top ten hold roughly 1.6%. The material sequenced was PBMCs. The receptor set was obtained from a man aged 18-30 years in good health and CMV-seropositive. Each CDR3 is given with its conserved first and last residue. Fields, in order: CDR3 DNA, CDR3 protein, J gene, V gene, clone size, D gene. The D gene is left open where the match is weak. Not all rows give a size; the values are once, few, many and, for expanded clones, a class.

CDR3nt: TGTGCCAGCAGCCGAAAGACTAGTAGGAACACCGGGGAGCTGTTTTTT
CDR3aa: CASSRKTSRNTGELFF
j_gene: TRBJ2-2
v_gene: TRBV14
abundance: -
d_gene: -

CDR3nt: TGTGCCAGCAGCTTGGGTAAGCGGAAAAACTCTGGGGCCAACGTCCTGACTTTC
CDR3aa: CASSLGKRKNSGANVLTF
j_gene: TRBJ2-6
v_gene: TRBV5-8
abundance: once
d_gene: -

CDR3nt: TGTGCCTGGAGTGTGGGAGCGGGAGGGGGGCTAGCCAAAAACATTCAGTACTTC
CDR3aa: CAWSVGAGGGLAKNIQYF
j_gene: TRBJ2-4
v_gene: TRBV30
abundance: -
d_gene: TRBD2

CDR3nt: TGTGCCAGCAGTGAAGGGGCAGGAAATCAGCCCCAGCATTTT
CDR3aa: CASSEGAGNQPQHF
j_gene: TRBJ1-5
v_gene: TRBV2
abundance: -
d_gene: -

CDR3nt: TGTGCCAGCAGCCGCGGGGTTGAGAACAATCAGCCCCAGCATTTT
CDR3aa: CASSRGVENNQPQHF
j_gene: TRBJ1-5
v_gene: TRBV6-5
abundance: -
d_gene: -

CDR3nt: TGTGCCAGCAGTGACGGACTCCTCGAAAAACTGTTTTTT
CDR3aa: CASSDGLLEKLFF
j_gene: TRBJ1-4
v_gene: TRBV6-1
abundance: -
d_gene: -

CDR3nt: TGCGCCAGCAGCTTCGGACAGGGACCGGTCGGGAACACTGAAGCTTTCTTT
CDR3aa: CASSFGQGPVGNTEAFF
j_gene: TRBJ1-1
v_gene: TRBV5-1
abundance: -
d_gene: TRBD1

CDR3nt: TGTGCCAGCAGCCCTAGGACTGCTCGAGGAGAGCAGTTCTTC
CDR3aa: CASSPRTARGEQFF
j_gene: TRBJ2-1
v_gene: TRBV7-6
abundance: -
d_gene: -

CDR3nt: TGTGCCAGCAGTGGAAAGGATCCGGGACAGGGTTCCGAGCAGTACTTC
CDR3aa: CASSGKDPGQGSEQYF
j_gene: TRBJ2-7
v_gene: TRBV6-1
abundance: -
d_gene: TRBD1

CDR3nt: TGTGCCAGCAGCTCGCGGGTAGGCCCTAACCAAGAGACCCAGTACTTC
CDR3aa: CASSSRVGPNQETQYF
j_gene: TRBJ2-5
v_gene: TRBV11-3
abundance: -
d_gene: -

CDR3nt: TGTGCCAGTAGTATTGACAGGGAGGCAGCCGGGGCCAACGTCCTGACTTTC
CDR3aa: CASSIDREAAGANVLTF
j_gene: TRBJ2-6
v_gene: TRBV19
abundance: -
d_gene: -

CDR3nt: TGTGCCAGCAGTTTCGGAAGAGGGTTCGGCGGCTACACCTTC
CDR3aa: CASSFGRGFGGYTF
j_gene: TRBJ1-2
v_gene: TRBV28
abundance: -
d_gene: -

CDR3nt: TGTGCCAGTCAGGGGATACACAATCAGCCCCAGCATTTT
CDR3aa: CASQGIHNQPQHF
j_gene: TRBJ1-5
v_gene: TRBV19
abundance: -
d_gene: -

CDR3nt: TGTGCCAGCAGTGATCAGGCAGGGTCGAGCAATCAGCCCCAGCATTTT
CDR3aa: CASSDQAGSSNQPQHF
j_gene: TRBJ1-5
v_gene: TRBV2
abundance: few
d_gene: -

CDR3nt: TGTGCCACCACTAGCGGGGGGTCCTACAATGAGCAGTTCTTC
CDR3aa: CATTSGGSYNEQFF
j_gene: TRBJ2-1
v_gene: TRBV5-4
abundance: -
d_gene: TRBD2

CDR3nt: TGCGCCAGCAGCGGGGAGGGGGAGTACAGAGCCTACAATGAGCAGTTCTTC
CDR3aa: CASSGEGEYRAYNEQFF
j_gene: TRBJ2-1
v_gene: TRBV5-1
abundance: -
d_gene: -

CDR3nt: TGTGCCAGCAGTTCGCAGGGCCCCTTTAATTATCAGCCCCAGCATTTT
CDR3aa: CASSSQGPFNYQPQHF
j_gene: TRBJ1-5
v_gene: TRBV28
abundance: once
d_gene: -

CDR3nt: TGTGCCAGCAGTTTCCCATCCCAACCAGGACATCCCCAGCATTTT
CDR3aa: CASSFPSQPGHPQHF
j_gene: TRBJ1-5
v_gene: TRBV28
abundance: -
d_gene: -

CDR3nt: TGTGCCAGCAGCCAAGATCGGCTAGCGGGAGGACAAGGCTCAGTAAACATTCAGTACTTC
CDR3aa: CASSQDRLAGGQGSVNIQYF
j_gene: TRBJ2-4
v_gene: TRBV4-2
abundance: -
d_gene: TRBD2

CDR3nt: TGTGCCAGCAGCCCGAGCGGTGGGAGGCCGAATGAGCAGTTCTTC
CDR3aa: CASSPSGGRPNEQFF
j_gene: TRBJ2-1
v_gene: TRBV9
abundance: -
d_gene: -

CDR3nt: TGTGCCAGCACCCCCCCACGGTTTACTGAAGCTTTCTTT
CDR3aa: CASTPPRFTEAFF
j_gene: TRBJ1-1
v_gene: TRBV13
abundance: -
d_gene: -

CDR3nt: TGTGCCAGCAGGGGAAACAGGGCGGATCAGCCCCAGCATTTT
CDR3aa: CASRGNRADQPQHF
j_gene: TRBJ1-5
v_gene: TRBV7-9
abundance: -
d_gene: -

CDR3nt: TGTGCCAGCAGGACAGGGAACACTGAAGCTTTCTTT
CDR3aa: CASRTGNTEAFF
j_gene: TRBJ1-1
v_gene: TRBV6-5
abundance: -
d_gene: -

CDR3nt: TGTGCCAGCAGTGGTGTTAGCGGGAAAAACAATGAGCAGTTCTTC
CDR3aa: CASSGVSGKNNEQFF
j_gene: TRBJ2-1
v_gene: TRBV25-1
abundance: -
d_gene: TRBD2

CDR3nt: TGCGCCAGCAGCCAAGTCGGACGGGGTTCCTACAATGAGCAGTTCTTC
CDR3aa: CASSQVGRGSYNEQFF
j_gene: TRBJ2-1
v_gene: TRBV4-1
abundance: once
d_gene: -

CDR3nt: TGTGCCAGCGCGGGGAGACAGGGGGGAGATGAAAAACTGTTTTTT
CDR3aa: CASAGRQGGDEKLFF
j_gene: TRBJ1-4
v_gene: TRBV2
abundance: -
d_gene: TRBD1

CDR3nt: TGTGCCAGCAGTTTATTAGGACATTCCTACAATGAGCAGTTCTTC
CDR3aa: CASSLLGHSYNEQFF
j_gene: TRBJ2-1
v_gene: TRBV28
abundance: -
d_gene: -

CDR3nt: TGTGCCGTACATAGCGGAGACTCCTACAATGAGCAGTTCTTC
CDR3aa: CAVHSGDSYNEQFF
j_gene: TRBJ2-1
v_gene: TRBV19
abundance: once
d_gene: -

CDR3nt: TGTGCCAGCACACAAGCTAGCACGGCGGCCACCGGGGAGCTGTTTTTT
CDR3aa: CASTQASTAATGELFF
j_gene: TRBJ2-2
v_gene: TRBV19
abundance: -
d_gene: -

CDR3nt: TGTGCCTGGAGTAGCGGGGGAGGGGGCGTTGGCTACACCTTC
CDR3aa: CAWSSGGGGVGYTF
j_gene: TRBJ1-2
v_gene: TRBV30
abundance: -
d_gene: TRBD1

CDR3nt: TGTGCCAGTAGTAGCCGACAGGGTCCTAATGAAAAACTGTTTTTT
CDR3aa: CASSSRQGPNEKLFF
j_gene: TRBJ1-4
v_gene: TRBV19
abundance: -
d_gene: TRBD1

CDR3nt: TGTGCCAGCAGTGAACTAGCGGGAGGACCCAATGAGCAGTTCTTC
CDR3aa: CASSELAGGPNEQFF
j_gene: TRBJ2-1
v_gene: TRBV6-4
abundance: once
d_gene: TRBD2

CDR3nt: TGTGCCACTCGAGGGGACAGGGGTCTCTATGGCTACACCTTC
CDR3aa: CATRGDRGLYGYTF
j_gene: TRBJ1-2
v_gene: TRBV27
abundance: -
d_gene: TRBD1

CDR3nt: TGTGCCAGTAGTTCACAGGGAAAGGGTCAGCCCCAGCATTTT
CDR3aa: CASSSQGKGQPQHF
j_gene: TRBJ1-5
v_gene: TRBV19
abundance: -
d_gene: -

CDR3nt: TGTGCCAGCAGCTTAGGGACTAGCGGAGACGAGCAGTACTTC
CDR3aa: CASSLGTSGDEQYF
j_gene: TRBJ2-7
v_gene: TRBV7-8
abundance: -
d_gene: TRBD2

CDR3nt: TGTGCCAGCAGTTCGGGACAGGGCCCCCACGAGCAGTACTTC
CDR3aa: CASSSGQGPHEQYF
j_gene: TRBJ2-7
v_gene: TRBV28
abundance: -
d_gene: TRBD1

CDR3nt: TGTGCCAGCAGTGAAACCGGGACTAGCGGGATCCCCTACGAGCAGTACTTC
CDR3aa: CASSETGTSGIPYEQYF
j_gene: TRBJ2-7
v_gene: TRBV6-1
abundance: once
d_gene: TRBD2

CDR3nt: TGTGCCAGCAGCCCCAGATTTAGCGGGAGGGCTCTCAATGAGCAGTTCTTC
CDR3aa: CASSPRFSGRALNEQFF
j_gene: TRBJ2-1
v_gene: TRBV9
abundance: -
d_gene: TRBD2

CDR3nt: TGTGCCAGCACCCGCGGGGGGTCTCTGCGAAACACCATATATTTT
CDR3aa: CASTRGGSLRNTIYF
j_gene: TRBJ1-3
v_gene: TRBV28
abundance: -
d_gene: -

CDR3nt: TGTGCTAGTGGTTTTCCGGGACAGGGCGAGTACTTC
CDR3aa: CASGFPGQGEYF
j_gene: TRBJ2-7
v_gene: TRBV12-5
abundance: -
d_gene: TRBD1

CDR3nt: TGTGCCAGCAGACCCGGGGCAGGGGTGACAGATACGCAGTATTTT
CDR3aa: CASRPGAGVTDTQYF
j_gene: TRBJ2-3
v_gene: TRBV28
abundance: few
d_gene: -

CDR3nt: TGTGCCAGCAGCTCCCGAGGACAGGGACGCTATGGCTACACCTTC
CDR3aa: CASSSRGQGRYGYTF
j_gene: TRBJ1-2
v_gene: TRBV21-1
abundance: -
d_gene: -

CDR3nt: TGTGCCAGCAGTGGACTAGCGGGAGCTCGCGAGACCCAGTACTTC
CDR3aa: CASSGLAGARETQYF
j_gene: TRBJ2-5
v_gene: TRBV9
abundance: -
d_gene: TRBD2

CDR3nt: TGTGCCAGCAGTTACGGTAGGGGAAGGAGTCTGGACTTC
CDR3aa: CASSYGRGRSLDF
j_gene: TRBJ2-7
v_gene: TRBV6-9
abundance: -
d_gene: -

CDR3nt: TGTGCCAGCAGTTACCCCTCCGGGGAGCTGTTTTTT
CDR3aa: CASSYPSGELFF
j_gene: TRBJ2-2
v_gene: TRBV6-6
abundance: -
d_gene: -

CDR3nt: TGTGCCAGCAGCCCCGGAGATTGGGACACCCTCGGAGCTTTCTTT
CDR3aa: CASSPGDWDTLGAFF
j_gene: TRBJ1-1
v_gene: TRBV5-6
abundance: -
d_gene: -

CDR3nt: TGTGCCAGCAGTGATCGCCCAGTTACAGGCTCCGGGGCCAACGTCCTGACTTTC
CDR3aa: CASSDRPVTGSGANVLTF
j_gene: TRBJ2-6
v_gene: TRBV25-1
abundance: -
d_gene: -

CDR3nt: TGTGCCAGCAGTGATTTTGGACTAGCGGACTCCTACAATGAGCAGTTCTTC
CDR3aa: CASSDFGLADSYNEQFF
j_gene: TRBJ2-1
v_gene: TRBV25-1
abundance: -
d_gene: TRBD2

CDR3nt: TGTGCCAGCAGTGAAGCTTATTATGAAAAACTGTTTTTT
CDR3aa: CASSEAYYEKLFF
j_gene: TRBJ1-4
v_gene: TRBV6-5
abundance: -
d_gene: -

CDR3nt: TGTGCCAGCAGCCCCGGGGGGAGGGGGACAGATACGCAGTATTTT
CDR3aa: CASSPGGRGTDTQYF
j_gene: TRBJ2-3
v_gene: TRBV5-4
abundance: -
d_gene: -

CDR3nt: TGTGCCAGTAGTATGGGGACAGGGGGCGACACTGAAGCTTTCTTT
CDR3aa: CASSMGTGGDTEAFF
j_gene: TRBJ1-1
v_gene: TRBV19
abundance: -
d_gene: TRBD1

CDR3nt: TGTGCCAGCAGCTCAACTAGCGGGAGGACCTACGAGCAGTACTTC
CDR3aa: CASSSTSGRTYEQYF
j_gene: TRBJ2-7
v_gene: TRBV6-6
abundance: -
d_gene: TRBD2

CDR3nt: TGTGCCAGCAGCGACGGGGACAGAGAGACCTACGAGCAGTACTTC
CDR3aa: CASSDGDRETYEQYF
j_gene: TRBJ2-7
v_gene: TRBV9
abundance: -
d_gene: TRBD1

CDR3nt: TGTGCCAGCAGCTTATTGGGGACTAGCCAAGAGACCCAGTACTTC
CDR3aa: CASSLLGTSQETQYF
j_gene: TRBJ2-5
v_gene: TRBV7-3
abundance: -
d_gene: TRBD2